Below are 5 T cell receptor beta chains sequenced from a single sample in a study of cytomegalovirus exposure and HLA in healthy donors. The primer mix had 60 Vbeta and 13 Jbeta primers. Sequencing used immunoSEQ multiplex PCR; TCRdb keeps in-frame clones, though not all of them. The data show about 200,000 clones, around 83% seen once. The material sequenced was PBMCs. The receptors shown here come from a man aged 35 to 55 in good health and CMV-seropositive.

The rearrangement uses TRBV5-1 and TRBJ2-5; tentatively, D is TRBD2 (7 bases). The DNA end lines up better with TRBJ2-7; the J call may be wrong. The CDR3 runs 15 residues. In germline, CDR1 is SGHRS, CDR2 YFSETQ. CDR3 protein: CASSFGVGGVYEQYF. CDR3 coding DNA: TGCGCCAGCAGCTTTGGCGTAGGGGGGGTCTACGAGCAGTACTTC.

The chain joins TRBV27 to TRBJ2-7, with 9 bases aligning to TRBD1. CDR1 MNHEY and CDR2 SMNVEV come from the germline V gene (reference sequence). CDR3 size: 15 residues. Trimming cost V 4 bases and J 2 bases; bases outside gene matches: 6. The DNA of the CDR3 is TGTGCCAGCAGTTCCCCAAGGGACAGGGCCTACGAGCAGTACTTC. This encodes CASSSPRDRAYEQYF.

The rearrangement uses TRBV5-4 and TRBJ1-1; 8 bases agree with TRBD1. Germline CDR1 SGHNT, CDR2 YYREEE (reference sequence). The CDR3 is made up of 13 amino acids. The J segment lost 9 bases and the V segment lost 0 bases, leaving 4 bases of the junction unmatched. The DNA of the CDR3 is TGTGCCAGCAGCTTGGTGGCAGGGGGCAAAGCTTTCTTT. It is translated as CASSLVAGGKAFF. The variable domain in full, completed from reference TRBV5-4 and TRBJ1-1, reads ETGVTQSPTHLIKTRGQQVTLRCSSQSGHNTVSWYQQALGQGPQFIFQYYREEENGRGNFPPRFSGLQFPNYSSELNVNALELDDSALYLCASSLVAGGKAFFGQGTRLTVV.

The chain couples TRBV5-4 to TRBJ2-5; the match to TRBD2 covers 7 bases. The J call may be faulty, since TRBJ2-7 better matches the DNA end. Germline V gene sequence: CDR1 SGHNT, CDR2 YYREEE (reference sequence). The CDR3 consists of 17 residues. The CDR3 DNA follows: TGTGCCAGCAGCTTGAACGGGGGAGCGGGAAGCTCCTACGAGCAGTACTTC. Residues: CASSLNGGAGSSYEQYF.

V usage is TRBV19 and J usage is TRBJ2-1, with 13 positions matching TRBD2. CDR3 length equals 15 residues. CDR1 and CDR2 (germline): LNHDA, SQIVND (reference sequence). V shed 2 bases, J shed 8 bases, and the junction held 3 bases outside the gene matches. CDR3 sequence: CASSITSGRVYEQFF. CDR3 bases: TGTGCCAGTAGTATAACTAGCGGGAGGGTCTATGAGCAGTTCTTC. Filled out from reference TRBV19 and TRBJ2-1, the complete variable domain reads DGGITQSPKYLFRKEGQNVTLSCEQNLNHDAMYWYRQDPGQGLRLIYYSQIVNDFQKGDIAEGYSVSREKKESFPLTVTSAQKNPTAFYLCASSITSGRVYEQFFGPGTRLTVL.